The rows below give T cell receptor beta chains drawn from one sample of a study of vaccination and CD4 T cells after COVID-19. The antigens these receptors bind are not known. TCRdb redid the calling of the PCR reads with MiXCR, one entry per CDR3 protein. The sample records more than 20,000 distinct CDR3 sequences, around 40% being singletons. Sequences were derived from CD4+ T cells from blood, cultured in vitro, sampled before SARS-CoV-2 vaccination. These receptors all come from a human donor who had recovered from COVID-19. Both conserved end residues are part of each CDR3. A D gene is named only where the DNA matches it firmly. Clone size, where shown, is once, few, many, or a class for clones that have expanded.

d_call | j_call | v_call | clone_size | cdr3_nt | cdr3_aa
TRBD2 | TRBJ2-2 | TRBV5-6 | . | TGTGCCAGCAGCGGCTTAGCGGGACCGGGGGAGCTGTTTTTT | CASSGLAGPGELFF
. | TRBJ2-7 | TRBV6-2/TRBV6-3 | few | TGTGCCAGCAGTTACATTGCGGGGGCGAACTACGAGCAGTACTTC | CASSYIAGANYEQYF
TRBD2 | TRBJ2-1 | TRBV7-6 | few | TGTGCCAGCAGCTTATGGCAGCGGGGGGCCTTATACAATGAGCAGTTCTTC | CASSLWQRGALYNEQFF
. | TRBJ1-5 | TRBV28 | . | TGTGCCAGCAGTGAGGGTGGCCAGCCCCAGCATTTT | CASSEGGQPQHF
. | TRBJ1-6 | TRBV5-4 | few | TGTGCCAGCACCTCTCAGGGGTCCGGATATTCACCCCTCCACTTT | CASTSQGSGYSPLHF
. | TRBJ1-5 | TRBV12-5 | . | TGTGCTAGTGGCCCCGGGGGGACACCGCTTCAGCCCCAGCATTTT | CASGPGGTPLQPQHF
. | TRBJ1-5 | TRBV19 | few | TGTGCCAGTAGTTTTAGGGACGGACAGTGGGCACAGCCCCAGCATTTT | CASSFRDGQWAQPQHF
. | TRBJ2-3 | TRBV5-5 | . | TGTGCCAGCAGTACGACCGGGACATTAAGGACAGATACGCAGTATTTT | CASSTTGTLRTDTQYF
. | TRBJ2-3 | TRBV6-2/TRBV6-3 | . | TGTGCCAGCAGTCCCCGGACCCGAGTTGGAGATACGCAGTATTTT | CASSPRTRVGDTQYF
. | TRBJ2-5 | TRBV24-1 | few | TGTGCCACCAGTGATTCGGACAGTCACCAAGAGACCCAGTACTTC | CATSDSDSHQETQYF
. | TRBJ1-1 | TRBV28 | . | TGTGCCAGCAGTCTTCCGAGTTTGGGAAGAGGGGGGACTGAAGCTTTCTTT | CASSLPSLGRGGTEAFF
TRBD1 | TRBJ1-6 | TRBV6-1 | few | TGTGCCAGCAGCCGCGACAGGGACAGTTCACCCCTCCACTTT | CASSRDRDSSPLHF
. | TRBJ2-7 | TRBV6-1 | . | TGTGCCAGCAGTGGGTGGGGGACATACGAGCAGTACTTC | CASSGWGTYEQYF
. | TRBJ1-5 | TRBV19 | . | TGTGCCAGTAGTATAGCCGGTCAGCCCCAGCATTTT | CASSIAGQPQHF
. | TRBJ1-3 | TRBV20-1 | . | TGCAGCGCTAGGCCGGGGGGCTCTGGAAACACCATATATTTT | CSARPGGSGNTIYF
. | TRBJ2-6 | TRBV6-4 | few | TGTGCCAGCAGCGCCAGCTCTGGGGCCAACGTCCTGACTTTC | CASSASSGANVLTF
. | TRBJ1-1 | TRBV20-1 | few | TGCAGTGCTAGAGATACTATCCGAGGGGGGGAAGCTTTCTTT | CSARDTIRGGEAFF
. | TRBJ2-1 | TRBV11-1 | . | TGTGCCAGCTCCAAAATAGGGGATACCTACAATGAGCAGTTCTTC | CASSKIGDTYNEQFF
TRBD1 | TRBJ2-1 | TRBV7-2 | few | TGTGCCAGCAGCTCTATACGGACAGGGAACAATGAGCAGTTCTTC | CASSSIRTGNNEQFF
TRBD2 | TRBJ2-3 | TRBV20-1 | . | TGCAGTGCTCGGACTAGCGCCACAGATACGCAGTATTTT | CSARTSATDTQYF
. | TRBJ2-5 | TRBV5-6 | once | TGTGCCAGCAGCCCACCACCCCAGGGGTCGCGGGAGACCCAGTACTTC | CASSPPPQGSRETQYF
. | TRBJ2-3 | TRBV7-3 | . | TGTGCCAGCAGTAAAGCGGGAGATACGCAGTATTTT | CASSKAGDTQYF
TRBD1 | TRBJ1-5 | TRBV2 | . | TGTGCCAGCAGTGTGGACAGGGTTGGACAGCCCCAGCATTTT | CASSVDRVGQPQHF
. | TRBJ2-3 | TRBV2 | . | TGTGCCAGCAGTGAAGAGGCTTACACAGATACGCAGTATTTT | CASSEEAYTDTQYF
TRBD2 | TRBJ2-7 | TRBV18 | . | TGTGCCAGCTCACCCGCCAGCGGGGGGCACGAGCAGTACTTC | CASSPASGGHEQYF
. | TRBJ1-1 | TRBV7-2 | few | TGTGCCAGCAGCTGGGGGGACGGGCGGAACACTGAAGCTTTCTTT | CASSWGDGRNTEAFF
TRBD2 | TRBJ2-2 | TRBV7-2 | . | TGTGCCAGCAGCTTAGAGCGGGGGACCCGGGAGCTGTTTTTT | CASSLERGTRELFF
. | TRBJ2-5 | TRBV11-2 | . | TGTGCCAGCAGTCCTCGGGAGCCCCAAGAGACCCAGTACTTC | CASSPREPQETQYF
TRBD2 | TRBJ2-3 | TRBV11-3 | . | TGTGCCAGCAGCCCAGGCGGGAGGGGAGGCACAGATACGCAGTATTTT | CASSPGGRGGTDTQYF
. | TRBJ1-6 | TRBV28 | . | TGTGCCAACTCTAGGTCAGGTTTGCCCCTCCACTTT | CANSRSGLPLHF
. | TRBJ1-1 | TRBV20-1 | . | TGCAGTGCTACCCGAGCGGACACTGAAGCTTTCTTT | CSATRADTEAFF